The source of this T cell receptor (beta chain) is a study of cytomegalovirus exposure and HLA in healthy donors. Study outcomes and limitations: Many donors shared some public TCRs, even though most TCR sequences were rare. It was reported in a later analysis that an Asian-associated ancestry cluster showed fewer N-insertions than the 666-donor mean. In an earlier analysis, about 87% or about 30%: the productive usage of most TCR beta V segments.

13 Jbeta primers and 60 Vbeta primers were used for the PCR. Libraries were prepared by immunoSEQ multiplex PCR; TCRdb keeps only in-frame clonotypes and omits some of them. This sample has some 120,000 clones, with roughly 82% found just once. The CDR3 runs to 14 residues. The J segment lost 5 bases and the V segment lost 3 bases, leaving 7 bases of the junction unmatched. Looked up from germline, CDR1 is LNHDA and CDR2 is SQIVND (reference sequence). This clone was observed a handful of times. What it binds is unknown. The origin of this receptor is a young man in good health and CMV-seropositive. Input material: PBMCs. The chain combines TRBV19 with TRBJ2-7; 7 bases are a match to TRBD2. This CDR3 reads CASSISGGSHEQYF. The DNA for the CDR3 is TGTGCCAGTAGTATCTCCGGGGGGTCCCACGAGCAGTACTTC.